Listed below are T cell receptor beta chains from one sample, sequenced in a study of cytomegalovirus exposure and HLA in healthy donors. TCRdb's table, derived via immunoSEQ multiplex PCR, lists solely in-frame clones and lacks some. The data show around 120,000 clones, over 60% seen once. The source material was PBMCs. The receptors stem from a female donor in good health and CMV-seropositive. Both conserved end residues are part of each CDR3.

V,J,length,CDR3
TRBV19,TRBJ1-1,14,CASSREGRFTEAFF
TRBV5-1,TRBJ2-3,15,CASQPLQGYSDTQYF
TRBV4-1,TRBJ2-7,14,CASSPGTENYEQYF
TRBV11-1,TRBJ2-1,15,CASTKAGGPYNEQFF
TRBV19,TRBJ2-1,13,CASSISRDNEQFF
TRBV10-3,TRBJ1-5,15,CAISESDSRNQPQHF
TRBV7-3,TRBJ1-4,14,CASSLSLGAEKLFF
TRBV30,TRBJ2-3,15,CAWSGLAGFTDTQYF
TRBV29-1,TRBJ2-7,13,CSVLGLAGDAQYF
TRBV7-2,TRBJ2-5,14,CASSTQGVQGTQYF
TRBV11-3,TRBJ2-7,15,CASSPSGGLAYEQYF
TRBV9,TRBJ1-1,13,CASSVTGNTEAFF
TRBV27,TRBJ2-7,23,CASSLRSGTSGRGKIMGSYEQYF
TRBV12-5,TRBJ2-6,14,CASVAGTGANVLTF
TRBV15,TRBJ2-2,15,CATSIRGLNTGELFF
TRBV10-1,TRBJ2-1,12,CASSEGGIEQFF
TRBV14,TRBJ2-7,14,CASSFSGYVYEQYF
TRBV4-3,TRBJ2-1,18,CASSHPGGVAGGYNEQFF
TRBV10-3,TRBJ2-4,15,CAISESRGAKNIQYF
TRBV9,TRBJ2-2,17,CASSVATGGSNTGELFF
TRBV30,TRBJ2-7,10,CAWRGDEQYF
TRBV18,TRBJ2-3,16,CASSPPGLAGGNTQYF
TRBV4-1,TRBJ1-1,16,CASSQQARTGGAEAFF
TRBV9,TRBJ2-7,15,CASSPSMDRVYEQYF
TRBV19,TRBJ1-1,19,CASSTVHQEILDINTEAFF
TRBV6-6,TRBJ1-1,15,CASSYPPAEGTEAFF